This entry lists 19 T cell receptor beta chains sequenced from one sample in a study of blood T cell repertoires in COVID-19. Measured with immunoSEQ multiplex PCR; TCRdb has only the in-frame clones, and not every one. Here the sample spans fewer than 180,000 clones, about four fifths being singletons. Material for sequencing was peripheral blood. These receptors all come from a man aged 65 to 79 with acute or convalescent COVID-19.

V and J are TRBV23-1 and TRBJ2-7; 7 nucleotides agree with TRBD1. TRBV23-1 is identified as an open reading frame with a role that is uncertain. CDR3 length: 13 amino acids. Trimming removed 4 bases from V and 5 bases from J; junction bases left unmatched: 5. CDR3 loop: CASSRGGPHEQYF. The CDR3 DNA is TGCGCCAGCAGTCGAGGGGGCCCCCACGAGCAGTACTTC.

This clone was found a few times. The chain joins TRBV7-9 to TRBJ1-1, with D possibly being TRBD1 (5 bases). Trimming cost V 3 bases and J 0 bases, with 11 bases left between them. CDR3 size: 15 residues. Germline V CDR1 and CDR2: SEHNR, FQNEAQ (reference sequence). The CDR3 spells CASSFLQGMNTEAFF. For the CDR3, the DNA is TGTGCCAGCAGCTTTTTGCAGGGAATGAACACTGAAGCTTTCTTT.

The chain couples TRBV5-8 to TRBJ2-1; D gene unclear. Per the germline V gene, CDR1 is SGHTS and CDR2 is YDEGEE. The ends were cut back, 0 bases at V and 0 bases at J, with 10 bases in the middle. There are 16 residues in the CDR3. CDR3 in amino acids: CASSLVGSPSYNEQFF. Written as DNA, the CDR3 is TGTGCCAGCAGCTTGGTGGGTAGCCCCTCCTACAATGAGCAGTTCTTC.

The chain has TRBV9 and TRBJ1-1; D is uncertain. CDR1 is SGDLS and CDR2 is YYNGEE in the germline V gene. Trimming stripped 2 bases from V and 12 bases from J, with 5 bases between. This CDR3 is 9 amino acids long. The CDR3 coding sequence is TGTGCCAGCAGCGTGCCTACTTTCTTT. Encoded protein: CASSVPTFF.

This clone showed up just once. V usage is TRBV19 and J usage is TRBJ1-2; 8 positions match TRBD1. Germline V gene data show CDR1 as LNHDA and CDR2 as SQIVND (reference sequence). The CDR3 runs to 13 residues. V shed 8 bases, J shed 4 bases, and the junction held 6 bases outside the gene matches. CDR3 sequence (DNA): TGTGCCAGTGCGACAGGGGACTCCTATGGCTACACCTTC. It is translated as CASATGDSYGYTF.

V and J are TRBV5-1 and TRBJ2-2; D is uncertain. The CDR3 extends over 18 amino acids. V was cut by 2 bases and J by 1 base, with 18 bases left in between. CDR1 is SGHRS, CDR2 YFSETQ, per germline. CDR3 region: CASSLRRASERNTGELFF. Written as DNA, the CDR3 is TGCGCCAGCAGCTTACGACGCGCCTCGGAGAGGAACACCGGGGAGCTGTTTTTT.

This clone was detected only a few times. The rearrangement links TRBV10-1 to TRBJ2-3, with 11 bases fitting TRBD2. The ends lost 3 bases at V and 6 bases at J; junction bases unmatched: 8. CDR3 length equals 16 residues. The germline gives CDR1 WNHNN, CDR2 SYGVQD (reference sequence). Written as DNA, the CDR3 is TGCGCCAGCAGTGACGGGGGACTAGCGGAGGCCGATACGCAGTATTTT. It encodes CASSDGGLAEADTQYF.

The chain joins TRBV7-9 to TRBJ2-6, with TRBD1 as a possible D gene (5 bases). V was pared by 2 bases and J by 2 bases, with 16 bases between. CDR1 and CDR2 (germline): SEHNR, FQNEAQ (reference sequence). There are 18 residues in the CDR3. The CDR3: CASSLRWTQQAGANVLTF. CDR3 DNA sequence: TGTGCCAGCAGCTTAAGGTGGACACAACAGGCTGGGGCCAACGTCCTGACTTTC.

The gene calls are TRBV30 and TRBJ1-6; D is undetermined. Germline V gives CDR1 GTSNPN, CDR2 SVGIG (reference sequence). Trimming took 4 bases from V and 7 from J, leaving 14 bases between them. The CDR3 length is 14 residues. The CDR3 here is CAWTPGFRNSPLHF. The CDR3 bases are TGTGCCTGGACACCGGGGTTCAGGAATTCACCCCTCCACTTT.

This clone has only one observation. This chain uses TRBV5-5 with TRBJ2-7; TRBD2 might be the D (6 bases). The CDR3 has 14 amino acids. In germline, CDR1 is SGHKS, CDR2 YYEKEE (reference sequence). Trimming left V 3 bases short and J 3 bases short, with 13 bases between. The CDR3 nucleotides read TGTGCCAGCAGCTCCGGGAGCTCCAACTACGAGCAGTACTTC. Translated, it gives CASSSGSSNYEQYF.

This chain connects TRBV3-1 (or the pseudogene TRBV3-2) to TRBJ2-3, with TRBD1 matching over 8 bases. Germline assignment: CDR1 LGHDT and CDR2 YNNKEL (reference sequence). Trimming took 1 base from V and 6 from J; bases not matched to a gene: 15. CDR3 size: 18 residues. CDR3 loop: CASSQATGGSSRADTQYF. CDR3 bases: TGTGCCAGCAGCCAAGCCACAGGGGGGTCCTCTCGGGCGGATACGCAGTATTTT.

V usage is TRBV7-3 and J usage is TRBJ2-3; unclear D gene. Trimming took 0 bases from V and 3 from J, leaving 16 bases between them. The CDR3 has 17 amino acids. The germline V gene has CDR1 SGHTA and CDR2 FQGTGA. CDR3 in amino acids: CASSLTPREFLTDTQYF. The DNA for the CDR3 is TGTGCCAGCAGCTTAACCCCCCGAGAGTTCCTGACAGATACGCAGTATTTT.

For the CDR3, the DNA is TGTGCCAGTATTGAGAGAAGTTCCGGCACTGAAGCTTTCTTT. Translation: CASIERSSGTEAFF. V is TRBV19 and J is TRBJ1-1, with unresolved D. The V gene lost 7 bases and the J gene lost 4 bases, with 16 bases spanning the gap. From germline, CDR1 is LNHDA and CDR2 SQIVND (reference sequence). The CDR3 covers 14 residues. Variable domain in full (rest from reference TRBV19 and TRBJ1-1): DGGITQSPKYLFRKEGQNVTLSCEQNLNHDAMYWYRQDPGQGLRLIYYSQIVNDFQKGDIAEGYSVSREKKESFPLTVTSAQKNPTAFYLCASIERSSGTEAFFGQGTRLTVV.

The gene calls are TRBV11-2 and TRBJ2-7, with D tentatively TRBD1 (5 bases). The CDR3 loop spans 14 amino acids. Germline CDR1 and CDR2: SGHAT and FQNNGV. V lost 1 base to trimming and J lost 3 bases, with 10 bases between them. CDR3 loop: CASSLVSQGYEQYF. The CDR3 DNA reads TGTGCCAGCAGCTTAGTTAGTCAGGGCTACGAGCAGTACTTC.

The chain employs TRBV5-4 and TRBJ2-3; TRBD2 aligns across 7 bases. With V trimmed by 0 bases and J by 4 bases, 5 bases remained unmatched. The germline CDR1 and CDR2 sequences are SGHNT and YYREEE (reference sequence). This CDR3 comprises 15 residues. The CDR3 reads CASSLGGGPSDTQYF. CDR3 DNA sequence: TGTGCCAGCAGCTTGGGGGGAGGGCCCTCAGATACGCAGTATTTT. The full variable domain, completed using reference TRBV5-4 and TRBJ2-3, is ETGVTQSPTHLIKTRGQQVTLRCSSQSGHNTVSWYQQALGQGPQFIFQYYREEENGRGNFPPRFSGLQFPNYSSELNVNALELDDSALYLCASSLGGGPSDTQYFGPGTRLTVL.

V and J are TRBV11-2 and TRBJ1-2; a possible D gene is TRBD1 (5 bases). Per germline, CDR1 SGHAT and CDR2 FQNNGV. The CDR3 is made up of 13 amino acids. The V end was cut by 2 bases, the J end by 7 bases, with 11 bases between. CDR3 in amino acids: CASSLSGGGGYTF. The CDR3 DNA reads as TGTGCCAGCAGCTTAAGTGGGGGGGGTGGCTACACCTTC.

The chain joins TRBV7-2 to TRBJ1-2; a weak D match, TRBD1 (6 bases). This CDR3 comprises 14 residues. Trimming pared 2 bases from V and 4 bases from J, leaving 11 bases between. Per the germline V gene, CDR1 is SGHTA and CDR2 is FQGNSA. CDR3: CASSLFQGSYGYTF. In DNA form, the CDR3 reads TGTGCCAGCAGCTTATTCCAGGGGTCCTATGGCTACACCTTC.

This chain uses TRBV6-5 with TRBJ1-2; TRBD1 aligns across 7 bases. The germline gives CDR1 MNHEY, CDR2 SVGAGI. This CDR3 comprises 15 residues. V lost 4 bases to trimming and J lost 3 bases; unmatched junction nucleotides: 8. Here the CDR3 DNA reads TGTGCCAGCAGTTCCTATTCCGGGACAGACTATGGCTACACCTTC. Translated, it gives CASSSYSGTDYGYTF.

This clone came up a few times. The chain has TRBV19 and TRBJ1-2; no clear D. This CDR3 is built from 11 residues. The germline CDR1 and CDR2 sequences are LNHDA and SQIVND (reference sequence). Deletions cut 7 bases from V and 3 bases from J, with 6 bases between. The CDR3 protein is CASTADYGYTF. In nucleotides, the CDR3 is TGTGCCAGTACCGCAGACTATGGCTACACCTTC.